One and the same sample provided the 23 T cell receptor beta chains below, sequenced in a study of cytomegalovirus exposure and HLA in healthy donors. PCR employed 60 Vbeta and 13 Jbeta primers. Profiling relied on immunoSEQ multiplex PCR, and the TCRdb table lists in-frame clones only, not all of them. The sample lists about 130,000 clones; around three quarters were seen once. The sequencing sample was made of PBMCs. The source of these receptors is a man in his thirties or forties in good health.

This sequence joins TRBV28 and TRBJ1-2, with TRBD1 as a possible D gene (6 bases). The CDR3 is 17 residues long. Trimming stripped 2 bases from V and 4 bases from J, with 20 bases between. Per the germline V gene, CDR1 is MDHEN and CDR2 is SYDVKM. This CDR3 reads CASSLIGGRGEGYGYTF. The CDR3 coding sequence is TGTGCCAGCAGTTTAATTGGGGGCCGGGGTGAGGGCTATGGCTACACCTTC.

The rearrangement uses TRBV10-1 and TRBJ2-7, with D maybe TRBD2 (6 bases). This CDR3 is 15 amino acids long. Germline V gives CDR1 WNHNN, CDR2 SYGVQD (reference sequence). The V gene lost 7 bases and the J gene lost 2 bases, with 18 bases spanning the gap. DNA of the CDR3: TGCGCCAGCAAATGGACGGGAGCTTTCCCCTACGAGCAGTACTTC. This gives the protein CASKWTGAFPYEQYF.

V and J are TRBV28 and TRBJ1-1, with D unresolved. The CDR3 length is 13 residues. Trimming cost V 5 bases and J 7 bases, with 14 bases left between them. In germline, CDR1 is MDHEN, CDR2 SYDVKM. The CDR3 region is CASSPSGSGEAFF. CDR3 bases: TGTGCCAGCAGTCCCTCCGGGAGCGGTGAAGCTTTCTTT.

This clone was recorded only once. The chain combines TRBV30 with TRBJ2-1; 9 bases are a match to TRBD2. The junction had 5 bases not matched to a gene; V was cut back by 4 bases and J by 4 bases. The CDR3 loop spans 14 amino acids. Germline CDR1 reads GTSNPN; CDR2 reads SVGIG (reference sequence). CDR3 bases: TGTGCCTGGAATCTAGCGGGGATTTACAATGAGCAGTTCTTC. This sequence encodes CAWNLAGIYNEQFF.

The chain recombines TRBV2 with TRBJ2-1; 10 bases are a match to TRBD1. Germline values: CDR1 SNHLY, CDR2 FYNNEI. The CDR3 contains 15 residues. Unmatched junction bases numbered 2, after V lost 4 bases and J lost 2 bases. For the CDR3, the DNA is TGTGCCAGCAGTGGGGACAGGGGAACCTACAATGAGCAGTTCTTC. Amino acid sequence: CASSGDRGTYNEQFF.

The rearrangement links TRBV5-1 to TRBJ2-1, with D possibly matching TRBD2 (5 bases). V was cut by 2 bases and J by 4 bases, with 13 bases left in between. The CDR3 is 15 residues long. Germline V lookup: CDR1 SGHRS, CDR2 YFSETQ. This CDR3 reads CASSFSTEAYNEQFF. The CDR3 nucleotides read TGCGCCAGCAGCTTCTCCACGGAGGCTTACAATGAGCAGTTCTTC.

The CDR3 loop reads CASSYGAGSFGNTIYF. The CDR3 nucleotides are TGTGCCAGCAGTTACGGGGCAGGTAGCTTTGGAAACACCATATATTTT. This rearrangement joins TRBV6-5 to TRBJ1-3, with D possibly TRBD1 on 5 matching bases. The CDR3 extends over 16 amino acids. Trimming removed 2 bases from V and 3 bases from J, with 14 bases in between. Germline CDR1 is MNHEY and CDR2 is SVGAGI.

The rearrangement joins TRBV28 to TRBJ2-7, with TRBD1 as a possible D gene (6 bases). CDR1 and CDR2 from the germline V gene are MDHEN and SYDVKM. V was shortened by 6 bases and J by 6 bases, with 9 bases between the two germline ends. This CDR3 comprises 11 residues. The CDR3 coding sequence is TGTGCCAGCAGCAGGGGTTTCGAGCAGTACTTC. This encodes CASSRGFEQYF.

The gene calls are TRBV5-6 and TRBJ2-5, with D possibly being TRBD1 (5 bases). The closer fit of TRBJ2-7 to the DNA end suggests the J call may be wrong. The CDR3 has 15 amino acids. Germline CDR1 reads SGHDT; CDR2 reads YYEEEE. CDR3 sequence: CASSQQVDTSYEQYF. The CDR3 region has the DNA TGTGCCAGCAGCCAACAGGTAGACACCTCCTACGAGCAGTACTTC.

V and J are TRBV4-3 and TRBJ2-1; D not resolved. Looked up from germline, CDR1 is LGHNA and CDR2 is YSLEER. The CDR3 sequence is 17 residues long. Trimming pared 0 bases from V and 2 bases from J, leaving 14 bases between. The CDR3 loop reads CASSQDPDSPAYNEQFF. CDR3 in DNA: TGCGCCAGCAGCCAAGATCCCGACTCCCCGGCCTACAATGAGCAGTTCTTC.

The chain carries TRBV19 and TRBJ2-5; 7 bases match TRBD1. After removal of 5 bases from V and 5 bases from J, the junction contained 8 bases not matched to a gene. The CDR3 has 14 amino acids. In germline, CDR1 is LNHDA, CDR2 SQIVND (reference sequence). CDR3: CASSFKQGSETQYF. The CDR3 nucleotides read TGTGCCAGTAGTTTCAAACAGGGGAGTGAGACCCAGTACTTC. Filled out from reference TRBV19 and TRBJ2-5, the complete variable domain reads DGGITQSPKYLFRKEGQNVTLSCEQNLNHDAMYWYRQDPGQGLRLIYYSQIVNDFQKGDIAEGYSVSREKKESFPLTVTSAQKNPTAFYLCASSFKQGSETQYFGPGTRLLVL.

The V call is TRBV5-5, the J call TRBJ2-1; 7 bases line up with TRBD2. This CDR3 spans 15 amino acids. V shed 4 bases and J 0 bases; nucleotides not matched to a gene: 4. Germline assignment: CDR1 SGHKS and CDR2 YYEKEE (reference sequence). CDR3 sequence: CASSKAGSSYNEQFF. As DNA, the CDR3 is TGTGCCAGCAGCAAAGCGGGGAGCTCCTACAATGAGCAGTTCTTC.

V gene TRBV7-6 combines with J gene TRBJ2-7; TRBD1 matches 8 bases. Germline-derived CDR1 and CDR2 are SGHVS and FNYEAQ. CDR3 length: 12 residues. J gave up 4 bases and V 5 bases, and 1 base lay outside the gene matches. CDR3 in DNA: TGTGCCAGCAGCCGGACAGGGTACGAGCAGTACTTC. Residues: CASSRTGYEQYF. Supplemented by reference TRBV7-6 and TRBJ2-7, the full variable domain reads GAGVSQSPRYKVTKRGQDVALRCDPISGHVSLYWYRQALGQGPEFLTYFNYEAQQDKSGLPNDRFSAERPEGSISTLTIQRTEQRDSAMYRCASSRTGYEQYFGPGTRLTVT.

The CDR3 DNA sequence: TGTGCCAGCAGCGCCGCCAAGACGCCCCGGGACAACTACGAGCAGTACTTC. Translation: CASSAAKTPRDNYEQYF. V usage is TRBV9 and J usage is TRBJ2-7; TRBD1 might be the D (6 bases). Trimming left V 3 bases short and J 3 bases short, with 22 bases between. CDR1 is SGDLS, CDR2 YYNGEE, per germline. The CDR3 is 17 residues long.

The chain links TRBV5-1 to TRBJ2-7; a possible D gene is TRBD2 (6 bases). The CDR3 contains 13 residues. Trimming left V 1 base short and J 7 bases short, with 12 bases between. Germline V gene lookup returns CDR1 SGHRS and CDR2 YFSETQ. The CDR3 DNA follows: TGCGCCAGCAGCTTGACCCTGGAGGGGGAGCAGTACTTC. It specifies CASSLTLEGEQYF.

CDR3 region: CATSRGGRTSGAYNEQFF. DNA for the CDR3: TGTGCCACCAGCCGAGGGGGGAGGACTAGCGGGGCTTACAATGAGCAGTTCTTC. This chain links TRBV15 with TRBJ2-1; 12 positions match TRBD2. V shed 5 bases, J shed 4 bases, and the junction held 12 bases outside the gene matches. The length of the CDR3 is 18 residues. Germline CDR1 LNHNV, CDR2 YYDKDF (reference sequence).

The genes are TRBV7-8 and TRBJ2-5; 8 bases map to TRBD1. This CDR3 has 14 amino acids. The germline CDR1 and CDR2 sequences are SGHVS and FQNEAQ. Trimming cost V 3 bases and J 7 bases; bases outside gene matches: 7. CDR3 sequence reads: CASSFDRGRGTQYF. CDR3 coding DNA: TGTGCCAGCAGCTTTGACAGGGGACGAGGGACCCAGTACTTC.

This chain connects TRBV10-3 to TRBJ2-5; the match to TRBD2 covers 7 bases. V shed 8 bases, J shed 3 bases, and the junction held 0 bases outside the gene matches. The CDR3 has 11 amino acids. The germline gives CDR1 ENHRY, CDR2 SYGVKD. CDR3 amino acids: CAIRGEETQYF. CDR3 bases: TGTGCCATCCGGGGGGAAGAGACCCAGTACTTC.

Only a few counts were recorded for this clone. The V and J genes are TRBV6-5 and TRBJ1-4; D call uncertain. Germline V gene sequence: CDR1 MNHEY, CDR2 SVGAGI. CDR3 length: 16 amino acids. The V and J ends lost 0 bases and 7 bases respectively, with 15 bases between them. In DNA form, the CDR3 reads TGTGCCAGCAGTTACTCGATCCGGGAAGCGGCTGAAAAACTGTTTTTT. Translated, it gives CASSYSIREAAEKLFF.

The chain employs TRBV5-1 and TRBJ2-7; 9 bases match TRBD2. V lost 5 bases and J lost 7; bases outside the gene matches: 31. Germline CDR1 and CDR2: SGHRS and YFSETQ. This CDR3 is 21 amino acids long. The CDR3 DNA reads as TGCGCCAGCAGTATCCCCAGAGGGCCCCCCCAAGGCGGGAGGGCCACGGAAGAGCAGTACTTC. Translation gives CASSIPRGPPQGGRATEEQYF.

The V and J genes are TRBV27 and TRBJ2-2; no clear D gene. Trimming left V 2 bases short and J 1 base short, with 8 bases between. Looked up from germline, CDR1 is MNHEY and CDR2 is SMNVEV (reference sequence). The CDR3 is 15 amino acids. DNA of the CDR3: TGTGCCAGCAGTTTAATGGCAGTGAACACCGGGGAGCTGTTTTTT. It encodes CASSLMAVNTGELFF.

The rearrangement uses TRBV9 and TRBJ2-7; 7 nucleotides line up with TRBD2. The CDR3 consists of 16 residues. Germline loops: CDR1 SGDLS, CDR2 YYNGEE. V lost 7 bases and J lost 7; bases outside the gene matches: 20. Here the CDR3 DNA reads TGTGCCAGCCCGGCAAAGGATGGCGGGAGTTCAAAGGAGCAGTACTTC. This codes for CASPAKDGGSSKEQYF.

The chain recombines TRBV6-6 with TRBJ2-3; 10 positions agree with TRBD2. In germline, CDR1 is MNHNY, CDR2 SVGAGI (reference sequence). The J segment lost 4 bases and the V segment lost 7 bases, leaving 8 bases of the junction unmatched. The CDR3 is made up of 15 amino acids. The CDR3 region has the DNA TGTGCCAGCATCGGCAGCCTAGCGGGAGCAGATACGCAGTATTTT. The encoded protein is CASIGSLAGADTQYF.